Listed here are 13 T cell receptor beta chains from one sample, sequenced in a study of T cells after yellow fever vaccination. Via MiXCR, TCRdb re-called the 5' RACE reads, giving one row per CDR3 protein. The data show a few hundred thousand distinct CDR3 sequences, roughly 4% seen once. The source was PBMCs, collected 5 days after the yellow fever booster vaccination. These receptor sequences come from a man between 18 and 35 years old who received the YFV17D yellow fever vaccine.

At least ten counts were recorded for this clonotype. V is TRBV5-1 and J is TRBJ1-5; 9 bases agree with TRBD1. Per the germline V gene, CDR1 is SGHRS and CDR2 is YFSETQ. The CDR3 totals 15 residues. V trimming: 4 bases; J trimming: 5 bases; junction bases outside the gene matches: 7. As DNA, the CDR3 is TGCGCCAGCAGCCTGGACAGGGGAGGCGATCAGCCCCAGCATTTT. It codes for CASSLDRGGDQPQHF.

Only a few counts were recorded for this clonotype. The chain is built from TRBV7-9 and TRBJ2-6; 7 nucleotides match TRBD2. With 2 bases clipped from V and 0 bases from J, the junction kept 10 bases outside the gene matches. The CDR3 has 19 amino acids. Germline lookup yields CDR1 SEHNR and CDR2 FQNEAQ (reference sequence). The CDR3 DNA reads as TGTGCCAGCAGCTTACTGGCCGGGGGGAAACTCTCTGGGGCCAACGTCCTGACTTTC. Translation gives CASSLLAGGKLSGANVLTF.

This clonotype was found a few times. The V call is TRBV18, the J call TRBJ2-5; 12 positions agree with TRBD2. The germline CDR1 and CDR2 sequences are KGHSH and LQKENI. This CDR3 is 17 amino acids long. The V and J ends lost 1 base and 3 bases, in that order; junction bases with no gene match: 6. The CDR3 coding sequence is TGTGCCAGCTCACCACTAGCGACTAGCGGGGGAGAAGAGACCCAGTACTTC. Its translation: CASSPLATSGGEETQYF.

In its sample, this clonotype was seen many times. The rearrangement joins TRBV30 to TRBJ1-5; D uncertain. This CDR3 is 12 amino acids long. V was trimmed by 2 bases and J by 9 bases, leaving 11 bases between them. Looked up from germline, CDR1 is GTSNPN and CDR2 is SVGIG (reference sequence). The CDR3 loop reads CAWSPDFGPQHF. In DNA form, the CDR3 reads TGTGCCTGGAGTCCGGATTTCGGGCCCCAGCATTTT.

This clonotype was picked up many times. The V and J genes are TRBV28 and TRBJ2-3; 10 bases map to TRBD2. Germline V CDR1 and CDR2: MDHEN, SYDVKM. CDR3 size: 17 residues. V gave up 8 bases and J gave up 3 bases; unmatched junction bases: 14. CDR3 DNA sequence: TGTGCCAGCCCGCCCGCTAGCGGGGGTTATAATACAGATACGCAGTATTTT. Protein sequence: CASPPASGGYNTDTQYF.

In its sample, this clonotype was seen a few times. J is TRBJ1-2 and V is TRBV7-2; tentative D call: TRBD1 (6 bases). The germline gives CDR1 SGHTA, CDR2 FQGNSA. CDR3 size: 14 residues. V dropped 5 bases and J dropped 5 bases, with 15 bases sitting between them. CDR3 protein: CASSRGYREYGYTF. The CDR3 nucleotides are TGTGCCAGCAGCCGTGGATACAGGGAGTATGGCTACACCTTC.

The V call is TRBV3-1, the J call TRBJ2-1, with 8 bases that match TRBD2. The V segment lost 7 bases and the J segment 4 bases; nucleotides outside the gene matches: 6. The CDR3 is 14 residues long. The germline V gene has CDR1 LGHDT and CDR2 YNNKEL (reference sequence). As DNA, the CDR3 is TGTGCCAGCACCGGGGGGGCCAAGTACAATGAGCAGTTCTTC. It encodes CASTGGAKYNEQFF.

This clonotype has a handful of counts. In DNA, the CDR3 is TGTGCCAGCAGTTCTGATCCTCACTATGGCTACACCTTC. This encodes CASSSDPHYGYTF. V and J are TRBV7-9 and TRBJ1-2; no reliable D call. The germline CDR1 and CDR2 sequences are SEHNR and FQNEAQ (reference sequence). CDR3 length: 13 amino acids. V was shortened by 6 bases and J by 3 bases, with 11 bases between the two germline ends.

This chain connects TRBV7-9 to TRBJ1-1, with a possible D match to TRBD1 (5 bases). Germline CDR1 is SEHNR and CDR2 is FQNEAQ (reference sequence). The CDR3 runs 14 residues. Between the trimmed V and J ends, which lost 4 bases and 2 bases, there was a span of 11 bases. The CDR3 is CASSSQGSNTEAFF. The CDR3 coding sequence is TGTGCCAGCAGCTCGCAGGGCTCAAACACTGAAGCTTTCTTT.

This clonotype was seen a handful of times. V usage is TRBV20-1 and J usage is TRBJ1-5; 9 positions match TRBD1. The junction had 7 bases not matched to a gene; V was cut back by 3 bases and J by 4 bases. CDR1 DFQATT and CDR2 SNEGSKA come from the germline V gene (reference sequence). This CDR3 is built from 15 residues. DNA for the CDR3: TGCAGTGCTAGCCGGGGAGGACAGGGGAATCAGCCCCAGCATTTT. This gives the protein CSASRGGQGNQPQHF.

The chain combines TRBV4-1 with TRBJ2-5; tentatively, D is TRBD2 (5 bases). Germline V gene data show CDR1 as MGHRA and CDR2 as YSYEKL. The CDR3 covers 17 residues. V lost 3 bases, J lost 5 bases, and 22 bases lay in between. The CDR3 region is CASSHPKLVGGVETQYF. Here the CDR3 DNA reads TGCGCCAGCAGCCATCCTAAACTAGTTGGCGGAGTCGAGACCCAGTACTTC.

This clonotype showed up many times. The chain couples TRBV5-1 to TRBJ1-4; 8 bases fit TRBD1. CDR3 length: 14 amino acids. Germline V lookup: CDR1 SGHRS, CDR2 YFSETQ. J gave up 6 bases and V 5 bases, and 6 bases lay outside the gene matches. Here the CDR3 DNA reads TGCGCCAGCAGAACGACAGGGGACCATGAAAAACTGTTTTTT. This translates into CASRTTGDHEKLFF.

This clonotype was counted ten times or more. This rearrangement joins TRBV2 to TRBJ2-5; no clear D. Germline V gene lookup returns CDR1 SNHLY and CDR2 FYNNEI. V dropped 2 bases and J dropped 0 bases, with 4 bases sitting between them. The CDR3 loop spans 13 amino acids. CDR3 region: CASSERHQETQYF. CDR3 coding DNA: TGTGCCAGCAGTGAACGGCACCAAGAGACCCAGTACTTC.